The rows below give T cell receptor beta chains drawn from one sample of a study of response to subunit inactivated influenza vaccine. Using its own MiXCR run on the RT-PCR reads, TCRdb lists one record per CDR3 protein. This sample has about 180,000 distinct CDR3 sequences, with around a tenth found just once. The starting material was non-naive T cells sorted from PBMCs, obtained on the day of vaccination. Every receptor here comes from a man aged 50 to 60 who received an inactivated influenza vaccine. CDR3s include the opening cysteine and the closing phenylalanine or tryptophan. The D gene is left open where the match is weak. Size is omitted from some rows. Given values are once, few, many or a class for expanded clones.

>TRBV19|TRBJ1-2|few|.
CASSTGSNYGYTF
TGTGCCAGTAGTACAGGATCTAACTATGGCTACACCTTC
>TRBV7-8|TRBJ1-1|.|TRBD1
CASSFRPPGQGGTEVFF
TGTGCCAGCAGCTTTAGGCCGCCGGGACAGGGGGGAACTGAAGTTTTCTTT
>TRBV4-3|TRBJ2-7|.|TRBD1
CASSQTGAPTEQYF
TGCGCCAGCAGCCAGACAGGGGCCCCAACGGAGCAGTACTTC
>TRBV20-1|TRBJ2-3|few|.
CSAIKLGLGVDTQYF
TGCAGTGCTATTAAACTAGGCCTAGGGGTAGATACGCAGTATTTT
>TRBV5-1|TRBJ2-3|.|.
CASSWGGQRTDTQYF
TGCGCCAGCAGCTGGGGGGGACAACGCACAGATACGCAGTATTTT
>TRBV6-1|TRBJ1-5|few|.
CASRGRGSSNQPQHF
TGTGCCAGCAGGGGCAGGGGTTCTAGCAATCAGCCCCAGCATTTT
>TRBV29-1|TRBJ2-6|.|TRBD1
CSVQPGDRGSGANVLTF
TGCAGCGTTCAGCCAGGGGACAGGGGGTCTGGGGCCAACGTCCTGACTTTC
>TRBV6-5|TRBJ2-7|few|TRBD1
CASRYGTARVYEQYF
TGTGCCAGCAGGTACGGGACAGCTCGGGTGTACGAGCAGTACTTC
>TRBV21-1|TRBJ2-7|.|.
CAGRGVSEQYF
TGTGCCGGGAGGGGGGTTTCCGAGCAGTACTTC
>TRBV4-3|TRBJ1-2|.|.
CASSQDLQRAGRGYGYTF
TGCGCCAGCAGCCAAGATTTACAACGGGCAGGGAGGGGCTATGGCTACACCTTC
>TRBV7-9|TRBJ2-2|.|.
CASSLNALNTGELFF
TGTGCCAGCAGCTTAAACGCGTTGAACACCGGGGAGCTGTTTTTT
>TRBV20-1|TRBJ2-2|.|.
CSANRFANTGELFF
TGCAGTGCTAACAGGTTCGCGAACACCGGGGAGCTGTTTTTT
>TRBV11-1|TRBJ2-1|few|.
CASSLGLLENEQFF
TGTGCCAGCAGCTTGGGGTTGTTGGAGAATGAGCAGTTCTTC
>TRBV29-1|TRBJ2-7|few|.
CSVTAGRVYEQYF
TGCAGCGTAACTGCCGGGAGAGTCTACGAGCAGTACTTC
>TRBV7-2|TRBJ2-3|few|.
CASSLAAPDTQYF
TGTGCCAGCAGCTTAGCAGCGCCAGATACGCAGTATTTT
>TRBV7-2|TRBJ2-7|few|.
CASSNQGGFYEQYF
TGTGCCAGCAGTAACCAAGGAGGGTTCTACGAGCAGTACTTC
>TRBV11-2|TRBJ2-3|many|.
CASSSPRTLIADTQYF
TGTGCCAGCAGCTCGCCCCGGACACTTATCGCAGATACGCAGTATTTT
>TRBV11-2|TRBJ2-2|.|TRBD1
CASSLDLGTGYPGELFF
TGTGCCAGCAGCTTAGATCTGGGGACAGGGTACCCCGGGGAGCTGTTTTTT
>TRBV6-1|TRBJ2-3|few|.
CASKRAIGDTQYF
TGTGCCAGCAAAAGGGCAATCGGAGATACGCAGTATTTT
>TRBV28|TRBJ1-5|many|TRBD1
CASSLMIADRGRNQPQHF
TGTGCCAGCAGTTTGATGATCGCGGACAGGGGGAGGAATCAGCCCCAGCATTTT
>TRBV7-9|TRBJ1-1|many|.
CASSPSGRGNTEAFF
TGTGCCAGCAGCCCGAGTGGAAGAGGGAACACTGAAGCTTTCTTT
>TRBV9|TRBJ2-3|.|TRBD1
CASSVRQGHTQYF
TGTGCCAGCAGCGTTCGACAGGGCCACACGCAGTATTTT
>TRBV9|TRBJ2-5|few|TRBD2
CASSASGSQRETQYF
TGTGCCAGCAGCGCTAGCGGGAGTCAACGAGAGACCCAGTACTTC
>TRBV20-1|TRBJ2-7|.|.
CSAATSTGYEQYF
TGCAGTGCGGCGACTAGTACAGGCTACGAGCAGTACTTC
>TRBV12-3/TRBV12-4|TRBJ2-1|many|TRBD1
CASSPTGGSYNEQFF
TGTGCCAGCAGTCCAACAGGGGGGTCCTACAATGAGCAGTTCTTC
>TRBV12-5|TRBJ2-2|many|.
CASGFSGSGELFF
TGTGCTAGTGGTTTCTCAGGTTCCGGGGAGCTGTTTTTT
>TRBV20-1|TRBJ1-6|many|TRBD1
CSATRDRGSPLHF
TGCAGTGCTACCCGGGACAGGGGTTCACCCCTCCACTTT
>TRBV15|TRBJ1-2|few|.
CATSRDGYGYTF
TGTGCCACCAGCAGAGACGGCTATGGCTACACCTTC
>TRBV7-8|TRBJ1-4|.|TRBD1
CASSRTGVNEKLFF
TGTGCCAGCAGCCGGACAGGGGTCAACGAAAAACTGTTTTTT
>TRBV15|TRBJ1-3|.|.
CATTLQGGNTIYF
TGTGCCACCACCCTCCAAGGGGGAAACACCATATATTTT
>TRBV6-1|TRBJ2-7|few|.
CASRGLPRSRAYEQYF
TGTGCCAGCAGAGGTTTGCCGAGGTCGAGAGCCTACGAGCAGTACTTC
>TRBV12-3/TRBV12-4|TRBJ2-1|.|TRBD1
CASSLGTGWLSEQFF
TGTGCCAGCAGTTTGGGGACAGGGTGGTTAAGTGAGCAGTTCTTC
>TRBV20-1|TRBJ2-3|few|TRBD2
CSARDGRGYTQYF
TGCAGTGCTAGAGATGGGCGGGGGTATACGCAGTATTTT
>TRBV5-1|TRBJ2-7|few|TRBD2
CASSWSSGRAEEQYF
TGCGCCAGCAGCTGGTCGAGCGGGAGGGCCGAAGAGCAGTACTTC
>TRBV4-1|TRBJ1-6|few|TRBD1
CASSQGRDRDNSPLHF
TGCGCCAGCAGCCAAGGCCGGGACAGGGATAATTCACCCCTCCACTTT
>TRBV20-1|TRBJ1-1|.|.
CSARWPGWNTEAFF
TGCAGTGCTAGGTGGCCAGGGTGGAACACTGAAGCTTTCTTT
>TRBV7-9|TRBJ1-2|few|.
CASSRRGGDGYTF
TGTGCCAGCAGCCGCAGGGGCGGAGATGGCTACACCTTC
>TRBV5-6|TRBJ2-1|many|TRBD1
CASSRRSRQGARNEQFF
TGTGCCAGCAGCCGACGATCACGACAGGGGGCAAGGAATGAGCAGTTCTTC
>TRBV7-9|TRBJ1-2|few|TRBD1
CASSDGQGANYGYTF
TGTGCCAGCAGCGATGGACAGGGGGCGAACTATGGCTACACCTTC
>TRBV7-9|TRBJ2-7|.|TRBD2
CASSRTSGRDFEQYF
TGTGCCAGCAGCCGGACTAGCGGGAGGGATTTCGAGCAGTACTTC
>TRBV7-2|TRBJ2-2|.|.
CASSLQGITGELFF
TGTGCCAGCAGCTTACAGGGAATCACCGGGGAGCTGTTTTTT
>TRBV4-1|TRBJ1-1|many|.
CASSQAQANPEAFF
TGCGCCAGCAGCCAAGCACAGGCGAATCCTGAAGCTTTCTTT
>TRBV18|TRBJ1-2|.|.
CASSPPWRGGFHGYTF
TGTGCCAGCTCACCACCGTGGAGGGGCGGCTTTCATGGCTACACCTTC
>TRBV6-2/TRBV6-3|TRBJ2-7|.|.
CASSRGTASYEQYF
TGTGCCAGCAGCCGCGGGACGGCCTCCTACGAGCAGTACTTC
>TRBV20-1|TRBJ2-5|few|.
CSARDGRGRETQYF
TGCAGTGCTAGAGACGGGCGTGGCCGAGAGACCCAGTACTTC
>TRBV2|TRBJ1-3|.|.
CASSLSRNGNTIYF
TGTGCCAGCAGTCTGTCAAGGAATGGAAACACCATATATTTT
>TRBV27|TRBJ2-1|many|.
CASSITRVSSYNEQFF
TGTGCCAGCAGTATCACTAGGGTATCTTCCTACAATGAGCAGTTCTTC
>TRBV14|TRBJ1-3|.|.
CASSQEGPGLSSGNTIYF
TGTGCCAGCAGCCAAGAAGGTCCAGGGCTTAGCTCTGGAAACACCATATATTTT
>TRBV20-1|TRBJ1-2|few|.
CSARGGGRSSNYGYTF
TGCAGTGCTAGAGGGGGGGGCCGAAGTTCTAACTATGGCTACACCTTC
>TRBV3-1|TRBJ1-2|few|.
CASSQERRGRDGYTF
TGTGCCAGCAGCCAAGAACGCCGGGGAAGGGATGGCTACACCTTC
>TRBV7-9|TRBJ2-7|.|.
CASRLISYEQYF
TGTGCCAGCAGGTTAATATCCTACGAGCAGTACTTC
>TRBV5-6|TRBJ2-5|.|.
CASSLLMGGGKETQYF
TGTGCCAGCAGCTTGTTGATGGGCGGGGGCAAAGAGACCCAGTACTTC
>TRBV12-3/TRBV12-4|TRBJ2-2|many|.
CASSFNTGELFF
TGTGCCAGCAGTTTTAACACCGGGGAGCTGTTTTTT
>TRBV20-1|TRBJ2-1|.|TRBD2
CSARGGLAGGRGVNEQFF
TGCAGTGCTCGTGGTGGACTAGCGGGAGGGAGGGGAGTCAATGAGCAGTTCTTC
>TRBV6-1|TRBJ2-7|few|.
CASKPLAEGNEQYF
TGTGCCAGCAAACCTCTCGCGGAGGGGAACGAGCAGTACTTC